Reported below is one T cell receptor beta chain. Its specificity is unknown. Within the ViraFEST assay, antigen-specific CD4+ T cells underwent expansion with viral peptide pools prior to sequencing. The culture ran for 10 days, and then CD4+ T cells were isolated. Vaccine recipients lacked prior SARS-CoV-2 infection and had negative nucleocapsid antibodies. With around 10 ug/ml peptides and about 9.7 IU/ml IL-2, fewer than 2.5 million PBMC per well were cultured. Days 3 and 7 saw half the medium replaced with IL-2 medium. This table comes from immunoSEQ multiplex PCR, and its TCRdb copy is limited to in-frame clones, with some not included. The table lists about 23,000 clones, 73% of them singletons. The record originates from a study of vaccination effects on CD4 cells after COVID-19. The CDR3 has 17 amino acids. With 0 bases clipped from V and 2 bases from J, the junction kept 9 bases outside the gene matches. CDR1 is SEHNR, CDR2 FQNEAQ, per germline (reference sequence).

Study conclusions and caveats: Cross-reactivity with common cold coronaviruses was shown by only 1 of 255 vaccine-induced clones in healthy vaccinees.

This clonotype was sampled from a human donor who received a COVID-19 vaccine. J is TRBJ2-7 and V is TRBV7-9, with TRBD2 matching over 8 bases. The starting material was CD4+ T cells from PBMCs cultured with SARS-CoV-2 spike peptides, obtained before COVID-19 vaccination. The CDR3 sequence: CASSLALLAGPTYEQYF. As DNA, the CDR3 is TGTGCCAGCAGCTTAGCGCTTTTAGCGGGACCCACCTACGAGCAGTACTTC.